This T cell receptor beta chain stems from a study of CD8 T cells in ankylosing spondylitis. Study findings and constraints: In reactive arthritis synovial fluid and blood, some motif variants had been reported before. What appeared characteristic of ankylosing spondylitis blood was a TCR beta motif of seven to nine highly homologous variants.

Libraries of TCR beta came from quantitative 5'-RACE with molecular barcodes. TCRdb reprocessed the 5' RACE reads via MiXCR and lists one record per CDR3 protein. The table shows about 36,000 distinct CDR3 sequences, with about an eighth occurring only once. Germline V gene sequence: CDR1 SGHDN, CDR2 FVKESK. V lost 1 base and J lost 5; bases outside the gene matches: 5. This CDR3 has 15 amino acids. On this clonotype: No antigen is known for it.

The TCR was taken from a male donor with ankylosing spondylitis. J is TRBJ2-5 and V is TRBV14; 9 positions agree with TRBD2. Sequenced input: synovial fluid, either unsorted or a sorted T cell fraction (not recorded which). This CDR3 is CASSQVNSGSETQYF. The CDR3 DNA reads TGTGCCAGCAGCCAAGTTAATAGCGGGAGTGAGACCCAGTACTTC.